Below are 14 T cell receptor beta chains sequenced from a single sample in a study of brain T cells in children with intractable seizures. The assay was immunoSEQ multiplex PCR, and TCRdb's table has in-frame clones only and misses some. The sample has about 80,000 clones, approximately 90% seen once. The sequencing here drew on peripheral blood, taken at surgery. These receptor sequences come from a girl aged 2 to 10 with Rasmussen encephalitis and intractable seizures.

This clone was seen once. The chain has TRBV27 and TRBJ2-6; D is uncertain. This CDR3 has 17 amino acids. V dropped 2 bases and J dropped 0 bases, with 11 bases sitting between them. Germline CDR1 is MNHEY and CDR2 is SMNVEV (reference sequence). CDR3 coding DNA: TGTGCCAGCAGTTTAACATCTCAAAGCTCTGGGGCCAACGTCCTGACTTTC. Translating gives CASSLTSQSSGANVLTF.

In DNA, the CDR3 is TGTGCCAGTAGTAAACTAGCGGGAAACACAGATACGCAGTATTTT. It yields the protein CASSKLAGNTDTQYF. The chain recombines TRBV19 with TRBJ2-3, with 10 bases lining up with TRBD2. From germline, CDR1 is LNHDA and CDR2 SQIVND (reference sequence). The V segment lost 4 bases and the J segment 2 bases; nucleotides outside the gene matches: 3. This CDR3 contains 15 residues.

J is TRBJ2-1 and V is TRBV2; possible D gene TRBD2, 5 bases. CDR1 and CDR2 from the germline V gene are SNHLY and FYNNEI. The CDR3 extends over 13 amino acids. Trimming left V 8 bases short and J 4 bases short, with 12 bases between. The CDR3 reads CASYLERYNEQFF. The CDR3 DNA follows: TGTGCCAGCTACTTGGAGCGGTACAATGAGCAGTTCTTC.

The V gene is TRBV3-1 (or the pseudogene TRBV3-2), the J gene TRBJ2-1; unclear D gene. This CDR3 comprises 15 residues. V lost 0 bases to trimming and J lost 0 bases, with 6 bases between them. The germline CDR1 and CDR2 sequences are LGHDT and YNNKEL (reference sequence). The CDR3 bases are TGTGCCAGCAGCCAAGAGCGGTCCTCCTACAATGAGCAGTTCTTC. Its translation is CASSQERSSYNEQFF.

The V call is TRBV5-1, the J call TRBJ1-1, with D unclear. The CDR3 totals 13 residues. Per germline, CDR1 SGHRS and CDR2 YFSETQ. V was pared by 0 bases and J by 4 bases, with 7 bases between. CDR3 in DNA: TGCGCCAGCAGCTTGGCAGGATTCACTGAAGCTTTCTTT. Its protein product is CASSLAGFTEAFF.

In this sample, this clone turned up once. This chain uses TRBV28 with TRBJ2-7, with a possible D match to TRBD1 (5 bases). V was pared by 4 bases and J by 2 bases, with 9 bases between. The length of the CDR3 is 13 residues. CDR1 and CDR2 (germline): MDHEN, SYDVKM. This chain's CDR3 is CASSSRRAYEQYF. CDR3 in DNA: TGTGCCAGCAGTTCCCGCAGGGCCTACGAGCAGTACTTC.

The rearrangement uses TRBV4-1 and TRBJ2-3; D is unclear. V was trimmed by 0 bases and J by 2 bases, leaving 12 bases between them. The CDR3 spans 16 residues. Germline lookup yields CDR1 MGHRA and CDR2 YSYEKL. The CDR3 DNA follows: TGCGCCAGCAGCCAAGATGAGGCAGCCCTCACAGATACGCAGTATTTT. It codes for CASSQDEAALTDTQYF.

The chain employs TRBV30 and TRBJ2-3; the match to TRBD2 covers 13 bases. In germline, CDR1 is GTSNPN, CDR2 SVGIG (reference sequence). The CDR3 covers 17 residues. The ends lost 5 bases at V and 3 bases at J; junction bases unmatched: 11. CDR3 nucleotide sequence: TGTGCCTGGGGTTTTAGACGGACTAGCGGGGGTACAGATACGCAGTATTTT. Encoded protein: CAWGFRRTSGGTDTQYF.

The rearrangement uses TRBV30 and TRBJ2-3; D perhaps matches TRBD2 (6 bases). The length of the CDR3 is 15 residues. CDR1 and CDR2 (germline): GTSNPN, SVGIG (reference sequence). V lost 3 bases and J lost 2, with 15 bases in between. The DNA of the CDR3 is TGTGCCTGGAGACAAAGCCTAGCGATCACAGATACGCAGTATTTT. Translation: CAWRQSLAITDTQYF.

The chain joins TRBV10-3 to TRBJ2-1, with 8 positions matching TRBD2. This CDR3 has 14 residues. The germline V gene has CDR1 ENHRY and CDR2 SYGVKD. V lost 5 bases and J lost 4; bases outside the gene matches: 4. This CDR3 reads CAISRTSLYNEQFF. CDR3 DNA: TGTGCCATCAGTCGGACTAGCCTGTACAATGAGCAGTTCTTC.

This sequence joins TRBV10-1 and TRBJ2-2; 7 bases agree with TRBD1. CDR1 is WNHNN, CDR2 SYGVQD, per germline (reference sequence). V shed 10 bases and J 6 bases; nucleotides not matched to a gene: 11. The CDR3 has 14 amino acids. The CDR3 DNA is TGCGCCAACTCGACAGGGTTAATCGCCGGGGAGCTGTTTTTT. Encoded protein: CANSTGLIAGELFF.

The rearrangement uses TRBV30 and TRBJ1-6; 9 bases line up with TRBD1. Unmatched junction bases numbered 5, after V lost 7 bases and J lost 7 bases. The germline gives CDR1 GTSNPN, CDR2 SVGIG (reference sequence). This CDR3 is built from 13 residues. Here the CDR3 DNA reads TGTGCCTCGAGGGACAGGGACAATTCACCCCTCCACTTT. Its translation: CASRDRDNSPLHF.

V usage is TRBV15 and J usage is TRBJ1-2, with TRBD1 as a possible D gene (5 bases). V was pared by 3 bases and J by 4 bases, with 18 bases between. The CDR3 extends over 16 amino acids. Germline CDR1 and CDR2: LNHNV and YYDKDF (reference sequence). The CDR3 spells CATSSAGQGWVYGYTF. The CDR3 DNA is TGTGCCACCAGCAGTGCTGGCCAGGGTTGGGTCTATGGCTACACCTTC.

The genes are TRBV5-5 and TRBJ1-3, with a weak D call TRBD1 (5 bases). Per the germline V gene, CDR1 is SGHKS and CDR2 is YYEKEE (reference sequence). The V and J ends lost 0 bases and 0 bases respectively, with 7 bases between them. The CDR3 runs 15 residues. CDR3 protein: CASSLGGHSGNTIYF. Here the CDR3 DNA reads TGTGCCAGCAGCTTGGGAGGACACTCTGGAAACACCATATATTTT.